The clone carrying this T cell receptor beta chain showed up just once. 60 Vbeta and 13 Jbeta primers were used in PCR. Sequencing was performed with immunoSEQ multiplex PCR; in TCRdb, only in-frame clones are kept and a portion is missing. The profile covers 150,000 or so clones, with roughly four fifths appearing a single time and less than 3% taken by the ten largest. The data were taken from a study of cytomegalovirus exposure and HLA in healthy donors. CDR3 length equals 14 residues. Germline V CDR1 and CDR2: LNHDA, SQIVND (reference sequence). V trimming: 1 base; J trimming: 2 bases; junction bases outside the gene matches: 2.

The chain has TRBV19 and TRBJ2-7, with 7 bases aligning to TRBD2. The sample taken for sequencing was PBMCs. The source of this sequence is a female donor in good health and CMV-seronegative. This chain's CDR3 is CASSIGLAAYEQYF. The DNA for the CDR3 is TGTGCCAGTAGTATAGGCCTAGCGGCCTACGAGCAGTACTTC. Combining the CDR3 with reference TRBV19 and TRBJ2-7 gives the whole variable domain DGGITQSPKYLFRKEGQNVTLSCEQNLNHDAMYWYRQDPGQGLRLIYYSQIVNDFQKGDIAEGYSVSREKKESFPLTVTSAQKNPTAFYLCASSIGLAAYEQYFGPGTRLTVT.